Listed below are T cell receptor beta chains from one sample, sequenced in a study of tumor-infiltrating lymphocytes in oesophageal squamous cell carcinoma. TCRdb analysed the PCR reads with MiXCR anew, one entry per CDR3 protein. The profile shows about 13,000 distinct CDR3 sequences, approximately 58% of them singletons. Material: esophageal tumor tissue. The receptors shown here come from a male donor with esophageal squamous cell carcinoma. Both conserved end residues are part of each CDR3.

V: TRBV19
J: TRBJ2-7
CDR3: CASSISGLASYEQYF

V: TRBV30
J: TRBJ2-5
CDR3: CAWSAVAGRGQETQYF

V: TRBV7-6
J: .
CDR3: CASSPLFSGAQETQYF

V: TRBV27
J: TRBJ2-7
CDR3: CASRWTGGYEQYF

V: TRBV12-3/TRBV12-4
J: TRBJ2-3
CDR3: CASSLAGGRPTQYF

V: TRBV12-3/TRBV12-4
J: TRBJ2-5
CDR3: CASSPSQFSSQETQYF

V: TRBV14
J: TRBJ2-1
CDR3: CASSQEPRRECEQFF

V: TRBV7-2
J: .
CDR3: CASSLGGGLYEQYF

V: TRBV15
J: TRBJ2-5
CDR3: CATSTKRAHQETQYF

V: TRBV11-2
J: TRBJ2-7
CDR3: CASSLWDKPEQYF

V: TRBV7-9
J: TRBJ2-4
CDR3: CASSPLAGGRGAKNIQYF

V: TRBV12-3/TRBV12-4
J: TRBJ2-5
CDR3: CASSPRLAPETQYF

V: TRBV6-1
J: TRBJ2-2
CDR3: CASSEVGGRNTGELFF

V: TRBV6-1
J: .
CDR3: CASSPITGEETQYF

V: TRBV19
J: TRBJ2-1
CDR3: CASSIEAGGHTYNEQFF

V: TRBV6-8
J: TRBJ2-5
CDR3: CASSWVTSGMGETQYF

V: TRBV11-2
J: .
CDR3: CASSSPSGVSSYEQYF

V: TRBV7-8
J: TRBJ2-5
CDR3: CASRKMGGTETQYF

V: TRBV5-4
J: TRBJ2-4
CDR3: CASSLDPEVTQYF

V: TRBV6-6
J: TRBJ1-4
CDR3: CASSYRQTNEKLFF

V: TRBV12-3/TRBV12-4
J: .
CDR3: CASSDETSYEQYF

V: TRBV6-1
J: TRBJ2-7
CDR3: CASSEMANSPLHF

V: TRBV11-2
J: .
CDR3: CASSFGLGYNEQFF

V: TRBV7-2
J: .
CDR3: CASSLSGTERGETQYF

V: TRBV19
J: TRBJ2-2
CDR3: CASSISGTGADPTGELFF

V: TRBV24-1
J: TRBJ2-5
CDR3: CATSPSGSQETQYF

V: TRBV7-1
J: TRBJ2-1
CDR3: CASSMTGSTYNEQFF

V: TRBV5-1
J: TRBJ2-5
CDR3: CASSPGLTFQETQYF

V: TRBV7-3
J: TRBJ2-1
CDR3: CASSLGPGGNEQFF

V: TRBV11-1
J: TRBJ2-3
CDR3: CASSSQALLAGVADTQYF

V: TRBV7-9
J: .
CDR3: CASSLPGKPYEQYF

V: TRBV6-8
J: TRBJ2-1
CDR3: CASSYSGSSYNEQFF

V: TRBV7-6
J: TRBJ2-5
CDR3: CASSLAHVTQYF

V: TRBV12-3/TRBV12-4
J: TRBJ2-3
CDR3: CASSFERGGRDTQYF

V: TRBV7-6
J: .
CDR3: CASSSPSGSSYEQYF

V: TRBV28
J: .
CDR3: CASRGRSGFCAGLGGRDQETQYF

V: TRBV11-2
J: TRBJ2-3
CDR3: CASSGNFADTQYF

V: TRBV12-3/TRBV12-4
J: TRBJ2-3
CDR3: CASSFGGSTDTQYF

V: TRBV6-8
J: .
CDR3: CASSPSANYEQYF

V: TRBV7-3
J: TRBJ2-3
CDR3: CASSFVAGGTSTDTQYF

V: TRBV12-3/TRBV12-4
J: TRBJ1-5
CDR3: CASRGFGGNQPQHF

V: TRBV27
J: TRBJ2-4
CDR3: CASSLQGSGNIQYF

V: TRBV7-4
J: TRBJ2-5
CDR3: CASSLRSGYQETQYF

V: TRBV6-1
J: TRBJ2-5
CDR3: CASRPGQGPYNEQYF

V: TRBV2
J: TRBJ1-5
CDR3: CASSVERDQPQHF

V: TRBV7-2
J: TRBJ2-2
CDR3: CASSVGGGSYGELFF

V: TRBV3-1
J: TRBJ2-1
CDR3: CASSPGTRTEQFF

V: TRBV3-1
J: .
CDR3: CASSQEDGTQYF

V: TRBV7-2
J: TRBJ2-3
CDR3: CASSQTGGPQYF

V: TRBV7-3
J: TRBJ2-2
CDR3: CASSPRAGLASGELFF

V: TRBV7-9
J: TRBJ2-5
CDR3: CASSSYLIGDSPLHF

V: TRBV7-9
J: TRBJ2-7
CDR3: CASSLSGSTYEQYF